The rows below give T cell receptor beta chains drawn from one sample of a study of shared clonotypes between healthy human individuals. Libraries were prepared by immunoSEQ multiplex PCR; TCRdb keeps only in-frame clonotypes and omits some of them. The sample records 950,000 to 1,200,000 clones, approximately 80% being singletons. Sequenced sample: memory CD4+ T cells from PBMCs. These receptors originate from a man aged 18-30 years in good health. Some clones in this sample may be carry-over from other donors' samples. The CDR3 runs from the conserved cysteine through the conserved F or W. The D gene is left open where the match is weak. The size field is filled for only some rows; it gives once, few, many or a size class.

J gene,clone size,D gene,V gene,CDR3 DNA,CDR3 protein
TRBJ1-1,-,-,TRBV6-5,TGTGCCAGCAGTTACCAGGGCAGCGAAGCTTTCTTT,CASSYQGSEAFF
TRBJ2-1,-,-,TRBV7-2,TGTGCCAGCAGCTTAGCGGCAGCAAGCTCCTACAATGAGCAGTTCTTC,CASSLAAASSYNEQFF
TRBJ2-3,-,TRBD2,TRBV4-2,TGTGCCAGCAGCCCTAGCGGGGGTTACACAGATACGCAGTATTTT,CASSPSGGYTDTQYF
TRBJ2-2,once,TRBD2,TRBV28,TGTGCCAGCAGGGGACAAGCGGGAGAGGGCACCGGGGAGCTGTTTTTT,CASRGQAGEGTGELFF
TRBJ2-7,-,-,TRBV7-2,TGTGCCAGCAGCCCCCGATTGGGCTTAGGGGGGCACTACGAGCAGTACTTC,CASSPRLGLGGHYEQYF
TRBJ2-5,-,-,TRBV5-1,TGCGCCAGCAGCTTGGACCCTACGGAAGAGACCCAGTACTTC,CASSLDPTEETQYF
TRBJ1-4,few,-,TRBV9,TGTGCCAGCAGCGTAGTCTCAGGGGAAAAACTGTTTTTT,CASSVVSGEKLFF
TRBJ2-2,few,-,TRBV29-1,TGCAGCGGTGCGGACACCGGGGAGCTGTTTTTT,CSGADTGELFF
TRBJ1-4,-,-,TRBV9,TGTGCCAGCAGCGTGACTCCTATTGGGGATGAAAAACTGTTTTTT,CASSVTPIGDEKLFF
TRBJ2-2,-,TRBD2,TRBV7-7,TGTGCCAGCAGCTCGACTAGCGGGTCCGGGGAGCTGTTTTTT,CASSSTSGSGELFF
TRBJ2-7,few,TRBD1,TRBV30,TGTGCCTGGAGACATCCCCCAGGGGGCAGGATTGACGAGCAGTACTTC,CAWRHPPGGRIDEQYF
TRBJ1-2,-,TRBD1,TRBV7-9,TGTGCCAGCAGCGACACAGGGGCGGTTGGCTACACCTTC,CASSDTGAVGYTF
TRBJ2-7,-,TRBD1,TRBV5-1,TGCGCCAGCAAATCTGGACAGGGGCCCTACGAGCAGTACTTC,CASKSGQGPYEQYF
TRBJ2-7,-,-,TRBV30,TGTGCCTGGAGTAGGGACTACGAGCAGTACTTC,CAWSRDYEQYF
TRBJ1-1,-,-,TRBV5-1,TGCGCCAGCAGCTTGGGTCAGGCTGGGTACACTGAAGCTTTCTTT,CASSLGQAGYTEAFF
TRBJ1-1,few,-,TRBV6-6,TGTGCCAGCAGTTACACGACGGACGGCACTGAAGCTTTCTTT,CASSYTTDGTEAFF
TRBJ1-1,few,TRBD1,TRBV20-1,TGCAGGCGACAGGGCAACACTGAAGCTTTCTTT,CRRQGNTEAFF
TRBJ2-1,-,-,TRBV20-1,TGCAGTGCTAGGGGGCACAATGAGCAGTTCTTC,CSARGHNEQFF
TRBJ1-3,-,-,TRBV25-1,TGTGCCAGCAGTGAGGTCAACAGGGTATGGTCTGGAAACACCATATATTTT,CASSEVNRVWSGNTIYF
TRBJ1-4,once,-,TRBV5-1,TGTGCCAGCAGCCTGGGGGGAGATGGTGAAAAACTGTTTTTT,CASSLGGDGEKLFF
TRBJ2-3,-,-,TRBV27,TGTGCCAGCAGTTTGGGAGCGGGTAGCACAGATACGCAGTATTTT,CASSLGAGSTDTQYF
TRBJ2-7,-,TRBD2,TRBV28,TGTGCCAGCCCCCCCCTTACTAGCGGGAGTCTCCACGAGCAGTACTTC,CASPPLTSGSLHEQYF
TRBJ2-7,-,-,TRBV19,TGTGCCAGTACTCCTGGGGGCGCGTACCCGTACGAGCAGTACTTC,CASTPGGAYPYEQYF
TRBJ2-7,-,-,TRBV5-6,TGTGCCAGCAGCTTGTATGGACGGTACGAGCAGTACTTC,CASSLYGRYEQYF
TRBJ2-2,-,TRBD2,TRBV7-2,TGTGCCAGCAGCTTATTCCTAGCGGGAGGAGTGAGGGACACCGGGGAGCTGTTTTTT,CASSLFLAGGVRDTGELFF
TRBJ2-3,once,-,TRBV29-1,TGCAGCGTCGGGGCAGCGACACGCACAGATACGCAGTATTTT,CSVGAATRTDTQYF
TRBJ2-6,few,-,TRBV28,TGTGCCAGCAGTTTTGGGGCCAACGTCCTGACTTTC,CASSFGANVLTF
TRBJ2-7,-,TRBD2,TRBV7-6,TGTGCCAGCAGCTTAGCGAAGCGGGAGGACAAACGGGCGCCATATTACGAGCAGTACTTC,CASSLAKREDKRAPYYEQYF
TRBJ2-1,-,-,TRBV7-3,TGTGCCAGCAGCTTATCCGGGACAAGGGTCGATGAGCAGTTCTTC,CASSLSGTRVDEQFF
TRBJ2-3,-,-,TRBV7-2,TGTGCCAGCAGCCCAGGGCTAAGCACAGATACGCAGTATTTT,CASSPGLSTDTQYF
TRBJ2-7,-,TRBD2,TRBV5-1,TGCGCCAGCAGCCACTTAGTAGGGGGGACTAGCGGATTTACCGAGCAGTACTTC,CASSHLVGGTSGFTEQYF
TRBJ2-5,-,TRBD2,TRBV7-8,TGTGCCAGCAGCTTACACGGGAGGGTAGCACAAGAGACCCAGTACTTC,CASSLHGRVAQETQYF
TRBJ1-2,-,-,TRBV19,TGTGCCAGTAGTATACCCTCCCGTCCAAAAACCTATGGCTACACCTTC,CASSIPSRPKTYGYTF
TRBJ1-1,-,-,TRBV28,TGTGCCAGCAGTTTCCTCGGCACTGAAGCTTTCTTT,CASSFLGTEAFF
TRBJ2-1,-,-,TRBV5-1,TGCGCCAGCAGCCCCCGGCTGATTAAGGGCAATGAGCAGTTCTTC,CASSPRLIKGNEQFF
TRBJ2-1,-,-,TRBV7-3,TGTGCCAGCAGCTCCGGAGTTACCTATTCCAATGAGCAGTTCTTC,CASSSGVTYSNEQFF
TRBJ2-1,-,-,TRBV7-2,TGTGCCAGCAGCTTAGTGTACCTAGCTGGGCGCAATGAGCAGTTCTTC,CASSLVYLAGRNEQFF
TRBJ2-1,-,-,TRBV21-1,TGTGCCAGCAGCAATCAGAGGAGCTCCTACAATGAGCAGTTCTTC,CASSNQRSSYNEQFF
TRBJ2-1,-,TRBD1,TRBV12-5,TGTGCTATGGGCTCCGGGACAGGCTACAATGAGCAGTTCTTC,CAMGSGTGYNEQFF
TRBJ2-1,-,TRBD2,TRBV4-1,TGCGCCAGCAGTCCAGCGGGAGGGAAAGATAGTGAGCAGTTCTTC,CASSPAGGKDSEQFF
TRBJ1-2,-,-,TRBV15,TGTGCCACCAGCAGAGGGCGGGGGCGGACCTACACCTTC,CATSRGRGRTYTF
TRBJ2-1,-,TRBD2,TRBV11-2,TGTGCCAGCAGCCCGACTAGCGGGAGCTCCTACAATGAGCAGTTCTTC,CASSPTSGSSYNEQFF
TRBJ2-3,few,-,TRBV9,TGTGCCAGCAGCGTAGGTGGGACGGATACGCAGTATTTT,CASSVGGTDTQYF
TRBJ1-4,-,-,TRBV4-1,TGCGCCAGCAGCCAGCCGACCAAGCTGGCCGAAAAACTGTTTTTT,CASSQPTKLAEKLFF
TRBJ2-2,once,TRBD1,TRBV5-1,TGCGCCAGCAGCTATGGACAGGGGGCGAACACCGGGGAGCTGTTTTTT,CASSYGQGANTGELFF
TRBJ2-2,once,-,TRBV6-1,TGTGCCAGCAGTGAACGTCCGCGGAGGGGACTCTTCGCGACCGGGGAGCTGTTTTTT,CASSERPRRGLFATGELFF
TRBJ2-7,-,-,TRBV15,TGTGCCACCAGCAGAGAGGCAGCGAGCTCCTACGAGCAGTACTTC,CATSREAASSYEQYF
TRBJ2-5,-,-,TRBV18,TGTGCCAGCTCATACGGGACCTCTCTAGGGGAGACCCAGTACTTC,CASSYGTSLGETQYF
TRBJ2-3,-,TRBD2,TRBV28,TGTGCCAGCAGTTTTGGTAGCGGGAGAGGCACAGATACGCAGTATTTT,CASSFGSGRGTDTQYF
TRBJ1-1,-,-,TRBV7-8,TGTGCCAGCAGCGGAATAGGGGCCCAGAACACTGAAGCTTTCTTT,CASSGIGAQNTEAFF